Sequencing of this T cell receptor beta chain was carried out in a study of blood T cell repertoires in COVID-19. On the study more broadly: Italy, Spain and the United States were the sources of the convalescent and acute COVID-19 samples. PBMCs, B-cell-depleted T cells, or T cells provided the cDNA or gDNA that made up the material.

Germline V gene lookup returns CDR1 MNHEY and CDR2 SVGEGT. The CDR3 totals 14 residues. V lost 0 bases and J lost 11, with 13 bases in between. Source study methods: Amplified reference gene primers provided the basis for estimating nucleated cell counts. Assay used: immunoSEQ multiplex PCR; TCRdb lists only in-frame clones, some missing. V, J and clone size reflect that table, while D and trimming were determined from the DNA. The data show about 200,000 clones, 70% to 90% seen once. The chain has TRBV6-2 or TRBV6-3 and TRBJ1-4; tentative D call: TRBD1 (5 bases). The origin of this receptor is a woman aged 70-85 years with acute or convalescent COVID-19. The sequencing sample was made of peripheral blood. Here the CDR3 reads CASSYSGTGRKLFF. The CDR3 DNA reads as TGTGCCAGCAGTTACTCAGGGACCGGGAGGAAACTGTTTTTT.